This TCR beta chain was recovered during a study of blood T cell repertoires in COVID-19. Sequenced by immunoSEQ multiplex PCR; TCRdb stores in-frame clones only, minus some. The sample has about 42,000 clones, around 88% seen once. Germline CDR1 is LGHNA and CDR2 is YSLEER. V gave up 0 bases and J gave up 8 bases, with 11 bases separating them. The CDR3 consists of 15 residues. The chain joins TRBV4-3 to TRBJ1-6; D unresolved. Sequencing was performed on peripheral blood. The sequence was collected from a human donor in a cohort sampled during active COVID-19. The CDR3 nucleotides are TGCGCCAGCAGCCAAGACTCCCGAGGATATTCACCCCTCCACTTT. As protein: CASSQDSRGYSPLHF.